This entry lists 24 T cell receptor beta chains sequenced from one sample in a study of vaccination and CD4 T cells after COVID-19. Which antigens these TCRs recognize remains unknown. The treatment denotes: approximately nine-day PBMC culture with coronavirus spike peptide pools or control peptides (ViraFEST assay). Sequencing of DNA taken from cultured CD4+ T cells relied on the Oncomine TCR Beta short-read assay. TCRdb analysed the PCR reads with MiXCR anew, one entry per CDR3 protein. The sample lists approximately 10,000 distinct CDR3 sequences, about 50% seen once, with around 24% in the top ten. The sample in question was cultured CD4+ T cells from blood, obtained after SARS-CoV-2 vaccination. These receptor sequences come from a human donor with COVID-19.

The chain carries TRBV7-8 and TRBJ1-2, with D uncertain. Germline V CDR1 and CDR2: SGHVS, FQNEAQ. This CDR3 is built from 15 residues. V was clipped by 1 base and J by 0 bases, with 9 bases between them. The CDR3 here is CASSLGPAANYGYTF. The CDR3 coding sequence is TGTGCCAGCAGCTTAGGTCCCGCAGCTAACTATGGCTACACCTTC.

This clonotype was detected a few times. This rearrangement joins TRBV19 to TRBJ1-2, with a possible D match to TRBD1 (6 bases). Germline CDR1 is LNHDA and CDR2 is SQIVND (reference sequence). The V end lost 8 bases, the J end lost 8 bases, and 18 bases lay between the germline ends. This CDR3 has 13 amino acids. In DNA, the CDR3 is TGTGCCAGTTGGCCAGGGGCTCTCCGGGGCTACACCTTC. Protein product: CASWPGALRGYTF.

CDR3 sequence reads: CASSLRGGAGDTQYF. For the CDR3, the DNA is TGTGCCAGCAGCTTACGGGGGGGGGCAGGAGATACGCAGTATTTT. The V and J genes are TRBV7-8 and TRBJ2-3, with 8 positions matching TRBD2. Looked up from germline, CDR1 is SGHVS and CDR2 is FQNEAQ. Losses at the gene ends were 2 bases for V and 5 bases for J; bases not matched to a gene: 6. The CDR3 is 15 residues long.

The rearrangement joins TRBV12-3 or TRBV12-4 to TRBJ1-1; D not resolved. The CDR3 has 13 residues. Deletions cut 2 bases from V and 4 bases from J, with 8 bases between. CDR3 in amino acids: CASSLREGTEAFF. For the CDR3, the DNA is TGTGCCAGCAGTTTAAGGGAGGGCACTGAAGCTTTCTTT.

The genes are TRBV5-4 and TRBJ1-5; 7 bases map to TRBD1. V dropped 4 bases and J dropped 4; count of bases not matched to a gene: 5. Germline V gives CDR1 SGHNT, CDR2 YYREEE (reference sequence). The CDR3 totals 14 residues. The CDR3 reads CASSEGQSNQPQHF. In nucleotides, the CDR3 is TGTGCCAGCAGCGAGGGACAGTCTAATCAGCCCCAGCATTTT.

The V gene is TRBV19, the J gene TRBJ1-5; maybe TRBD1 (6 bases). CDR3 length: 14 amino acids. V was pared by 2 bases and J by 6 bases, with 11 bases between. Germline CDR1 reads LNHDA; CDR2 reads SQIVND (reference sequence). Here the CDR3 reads CASSINRVGQPQHF. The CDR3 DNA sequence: TGTGCCAGTAGTATAAACAGGGTAGGTCAGCCCCAGCATTTT.

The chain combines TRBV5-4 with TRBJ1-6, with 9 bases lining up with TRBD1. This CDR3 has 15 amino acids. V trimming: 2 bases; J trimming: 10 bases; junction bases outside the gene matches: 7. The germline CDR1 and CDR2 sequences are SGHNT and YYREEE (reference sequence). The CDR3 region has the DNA TGTGCCAGCAGCTTCTGGGGGACAGGGAAATCACCCCTCCACTTT. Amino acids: CASSFWGTGKSPLHF.

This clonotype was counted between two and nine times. The CDR3 loop reads CASSFVGARQSNEQFF. In DNA, the CDR3 is TGTGCCAGCAGCTTTGTGGGGGCTAGACAAAGCAATGAGCAGTTCTTC. The chain employs TRBV7-2 and TRBJ2-1; D possibly corresponds to TRBD1 (6 bases). The germline V gene encodes CDR1 SGHTA and CDR2 FQGNSA. The germline V and J ends were trimmed by 3 bases and 6 bases, with 18 bases remaining between them. This CDR3 is 16 amino acids long.

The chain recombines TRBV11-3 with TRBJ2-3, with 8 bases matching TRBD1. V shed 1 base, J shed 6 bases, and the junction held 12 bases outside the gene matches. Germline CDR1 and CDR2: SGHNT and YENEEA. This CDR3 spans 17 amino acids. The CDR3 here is CASSLVSLDRALDTQYF. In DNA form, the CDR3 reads TGTGCCAGCAGCTTAGTCTCCTTGGACAGGGCCCTCGATACGCAGTATTTT.

The CDR3 coding sequence is TGTGCCAGTAGTATACAGAGGGACTATGGCTACACCTTC. Its translation is CASSIQRDYGYTF. The rearrangement uses TRBV19 and TRBJ1-2; no clear D gene. V lost 2 bases to trimming and J lost 3 bases, with 7 bases between them. From germline, CDR1 is LNHDA and CDR2 SQIVND (reference sequence). The CDR3 loop spans 13 amino acids.

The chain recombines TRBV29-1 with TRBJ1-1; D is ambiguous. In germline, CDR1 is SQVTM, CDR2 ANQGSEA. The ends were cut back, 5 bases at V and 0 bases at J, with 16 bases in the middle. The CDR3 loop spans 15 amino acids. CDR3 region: CSVRIGSTLNTEAFF. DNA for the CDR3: TGCAGCGTTAGAATTGGGAGTACCTTGAACACTGAAGCTTTCTTT. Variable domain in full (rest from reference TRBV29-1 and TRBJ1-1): SAVISQKPSRDICQRGTSLTIQCQVDSQVTMMFWYRQQPGQSLTLIATANQGSEATYESGFVIDKFPISRPNLTFSTLTVSNMSPEDSSIYLCSVRIGSTLNTEAFFGQGTRLTVV.

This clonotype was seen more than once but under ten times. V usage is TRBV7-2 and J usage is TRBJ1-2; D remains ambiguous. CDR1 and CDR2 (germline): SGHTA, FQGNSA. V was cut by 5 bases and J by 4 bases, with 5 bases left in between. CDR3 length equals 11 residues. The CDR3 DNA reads TGTGCCAGCAGCAGAGCCTATGGCTACACCTTC. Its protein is CASSRAYGYTF.

The CDR3 DNA is TGTGCCAGCAGACTCCAGGGGGCAGGTAACTATCCTTTCTACGAGCAGTACTTC. It encodes CASRLQGAGNYPFYEQYF. The chain combines TRBV6-1 with TRBJ2-7; 8 bases align to TRBD1. The CDR3 extends over 18 amino acids. Trimming removed 6 bases from V and 3 bases from J; junction bases left unmatched: 19. Per the germline V gene, CDR1 is MNHNS and CDR2 is SASEGT.

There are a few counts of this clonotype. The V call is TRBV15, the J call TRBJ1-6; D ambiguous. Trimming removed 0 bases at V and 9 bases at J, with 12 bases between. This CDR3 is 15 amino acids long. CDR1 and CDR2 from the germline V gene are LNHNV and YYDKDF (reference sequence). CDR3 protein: CATSRDRTLSSPLHF. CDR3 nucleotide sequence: TGTGCCACCAGCAGAGATCGGACCCTTTCTTCACCCCTCCACTTT.

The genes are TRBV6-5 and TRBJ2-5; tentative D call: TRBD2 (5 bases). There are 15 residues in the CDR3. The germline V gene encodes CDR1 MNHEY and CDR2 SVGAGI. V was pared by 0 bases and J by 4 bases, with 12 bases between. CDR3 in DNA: TGTGCCAGCAGTTACTCGCTAGCATTAGGAGAGACCCAGTACTTC. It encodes CASSYSLALGETQYF.

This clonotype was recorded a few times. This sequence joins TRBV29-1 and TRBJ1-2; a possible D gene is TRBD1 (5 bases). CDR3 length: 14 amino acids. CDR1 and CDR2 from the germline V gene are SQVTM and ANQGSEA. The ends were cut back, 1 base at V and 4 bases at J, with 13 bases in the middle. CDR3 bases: TGCAGCGTTGAAGTTCAGGGAACTGTCTATGGCTACACCTTC. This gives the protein CSVEVQGTVYGYTF.

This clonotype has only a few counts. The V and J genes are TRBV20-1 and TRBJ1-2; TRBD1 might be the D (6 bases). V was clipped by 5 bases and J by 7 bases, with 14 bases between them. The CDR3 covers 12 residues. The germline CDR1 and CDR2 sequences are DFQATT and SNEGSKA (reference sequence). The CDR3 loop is CSAPDRPGGYTF. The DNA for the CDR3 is TGCAGTGCTCCTGACAGGCCAGGTGGCTACACCTTC.

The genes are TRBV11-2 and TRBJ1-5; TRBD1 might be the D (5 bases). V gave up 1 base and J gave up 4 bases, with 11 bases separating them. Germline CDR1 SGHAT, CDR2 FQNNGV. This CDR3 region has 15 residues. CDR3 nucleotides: TGTGCCAGCAGCTTAGGGACAACAAATAATCAGCCCCAGCATTTT. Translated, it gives CASSLGTTNNQPQHF. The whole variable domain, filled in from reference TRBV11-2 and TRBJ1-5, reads EAGVAQSPRYKIIEKRQSVAFWCNPISGHATLYWYQQILGQGPKLLIQFQNNGVVDDSQLPKDRFSAERLKGVDSTLKIQPAKLEDSAVYLCASSLGTTNNQPQHFGDGTRLSIL.

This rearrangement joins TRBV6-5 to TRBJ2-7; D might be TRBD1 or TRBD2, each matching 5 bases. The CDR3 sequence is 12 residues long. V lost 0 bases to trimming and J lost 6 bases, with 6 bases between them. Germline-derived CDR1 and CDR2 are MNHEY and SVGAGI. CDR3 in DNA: TGTGCCAGCAGTTACTCTGGGGGCGAGCAGTACTTC. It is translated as CASSYSGGEQYF.

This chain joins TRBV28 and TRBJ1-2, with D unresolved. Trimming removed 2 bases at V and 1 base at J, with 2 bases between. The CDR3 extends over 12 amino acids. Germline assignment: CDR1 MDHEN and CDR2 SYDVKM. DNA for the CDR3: TGTGCCAGCAGTTTACGTAACTATGGCTACACCTTC. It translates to CASSLRNYGYTF.

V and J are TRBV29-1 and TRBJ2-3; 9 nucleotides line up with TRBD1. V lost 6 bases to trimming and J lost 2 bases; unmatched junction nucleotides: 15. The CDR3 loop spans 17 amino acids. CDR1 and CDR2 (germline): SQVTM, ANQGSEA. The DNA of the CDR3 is TGCAGCGTCCCGGACAGGGGAAACACTGATCCCACAGATACGCAGTATTTT. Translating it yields CSVPDRGNTDPTDTQYF.

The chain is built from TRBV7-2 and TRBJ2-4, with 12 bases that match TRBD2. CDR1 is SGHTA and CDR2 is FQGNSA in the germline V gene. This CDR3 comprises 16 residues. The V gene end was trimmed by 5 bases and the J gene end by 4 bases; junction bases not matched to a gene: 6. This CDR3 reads CASSRGLAGIKNIQYF. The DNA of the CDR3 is TGTGCCAGCAGCCGCGGACTAGCGGGGATAAAAAACATTCAGTACTTC.

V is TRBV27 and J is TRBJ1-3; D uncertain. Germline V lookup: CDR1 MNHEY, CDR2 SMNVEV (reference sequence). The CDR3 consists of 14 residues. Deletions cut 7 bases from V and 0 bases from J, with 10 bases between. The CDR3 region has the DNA TGTGCCAGCACTTTCCGCCCCTCTGGAAACACCATATATTTT. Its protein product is CASTFRPSGNTIYF.

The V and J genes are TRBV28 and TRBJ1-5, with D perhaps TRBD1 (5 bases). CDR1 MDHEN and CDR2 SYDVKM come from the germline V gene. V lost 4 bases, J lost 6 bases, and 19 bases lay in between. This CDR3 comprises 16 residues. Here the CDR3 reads CASSSAGGGVFQPQHF. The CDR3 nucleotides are TGTGCCAGCAGTTCCGCTGGGGGGGGGGTCTTTCAGCCCCAGCATTTT.